Sequencing of this T cell receptor (beta chain) was carried out in a study of HIV-infected patients and healthy controls (dated by TCRdb to the mid-2010s). Some background on the complete study: CD4 counts were modestly but significantly increased in about 85% of the 16 patients after three months of therapy, but they remained below normal ranges. CD8 counts did not change consistently during early therapy, while the CD4:CD8 ratio increased slightly. Viral load fell below detection in 11 of 16 patients by the second bleed and in all patients following a further year of therapy. Patients exhibited no overall T-cell lymphocytopenia, and total CDR3 counts per chain were not significantly different from those of controls. The study asked whether deep sequencing of the TCR repertoire from small blood samples of HIV patients could detect immune perturbation and reconstitution.

This clonotype is categorized as medium-sized (0.01 to 0.1%). Its target antigen remains unknown. No much larger clone exists at a distance of one base, and base qualities are not known. Whole blood was used without cell fractionation, so the repertoire reflected all unsorted peripheral T cells. For RNA extraction, a 2.5 ml sample of peripheral blood was drawn into Tempus tubes. The first sixteen eligible patients were processed from the enrolled HIV-infected adults, who had not yet received antiretroviral therapy and were about to begin treatment. Enrollment excluded patients who had febrile or AIDS-related illness, tumors, hepatitis B or C coinfection, immunomodulatory therapy, recent vaccination or treatment interruptions. Residual genomic DNA was removed with the TURBO-DNase kit and globin mRNA was depleted with GLOBINclear. Pretreatment blood from HIV-infected patients was collected just before antiretroviral therapy was started.

Points the paper makes about the study in general: The study cohorts differed slightly in age and sex profile, but those differences did not account for the observed differences in diversity. Compared with controls, HIV-infected patients showed significantly different mean usage of eight alpha and eight beta V genes. Oligoclonality may be reflected in the significantly higher mean Gini indices of HIV-infected repertoires compared with controls. During therapy, HIV-associated CDR3s significantly decreased in frequency, while CMV-associated CDR3s did not change significantly, though most became more frequent. Compared with untreated HIV+ repertoires, healthy control repertoires had roughly threefold more distinct CDR3s and a higher Shannon diversity. Both the Jaccard index and the count of highly shared sequences showed that healthy controls shared more CDR3s between individuals than HIV+ patients did. Processing was restricted to sixteen HIV-infected individuals, which the authors judged to be a major constraint on the generalizability of the findings. Donor HLA types were not determined in the study. Pairing of alpha and beta chains was not determined in the samples. Rare events from HIV-infected data received too much weight under size-matching, and comparisons were complicated by unequal numbers of distinct sequences between patients and controls. The use of whole blood limited sequencing depth and precluded separation of the dynamics of distinct T-cell subpopulations. Alpha-chain CDR3s from MAIT cells appeared at high frequency in healthy controls but were severely depleted in HIV+ repertoires. In size-matched repertoire data, the apparent post-therapy recovery of the Gini index in HIV-infected patients was not replicated.

About 470 ng RNA was reverse transcribed with SuperScript III using primers against the alpha and beta constant regions. Separate alpha and beta chain libraries were generated by chain-specific third strand synthesis with multiplexing indices. To avoid primer bias, the protocol used one single primer pair to amplify every rearrangement within a chain, and the protocol also attached molecular barcodes to each cDNA molecule. Purified cDNA was joined by T4 RNA Ligase 1 to a 5' RACE adapter carrying a random hexamer and the SP2 sequencing primer site. The authors primed second strand synthesis from the SP2 site with Phusion polymerase and used slow temperature ramps to favor optimal annealing. The 12-nucleotide barcode on each molecule comprised two random hexamer sequences, both introduced before amplification and concatenated. A short first PCR added P5 and P7 adapter elements plus a second index, followed by a roughly 25-cycle amplification PCR with P5s and P7 primers. The libraries went through 25 to 35 PCR cycles in total, were quantified on a Qubit, were sized on a Bioanalyzer, and were diluted to roughly 4 nM. Sequencing of the normalized libraries was performed on an Illumina MiSeq with 2 x 250 paired-end kits. Reverse transcription reactions were cleaned up on MinElute columns and eluted into around 9.7 ul Tris-Cl. A 1:1 ratio of AMPure XP beads was used to clean the adapter ligations after they had run for roughly 20 hours at 16 degrees C. The authors' pipeline ran thus. Demultiplexed FASTQ files were processed with a modified Decombinator by which V, J, insert and barcode information was output. Sequences that shared a barcode but differed from the dominant sequence were treated as errors and discarded, and barcodes were clustered at Levenshtein distance 3 and counted to estimate the original cDNA molecules. Downstream analyses used R packages ineq, vegan, igraph and RCytoscape, with IMGT nomenclature and CDR3 definitions. The authors computed V gene usage over distinct sequences and counted each TCR a single time to avoid skew from clonal expansion. Within a donor, similarity networks joined unique CDR3 amino acid sequences in every case where two of them were separated by a single Levenshtein edit. The authors compiled published HIV-specific CDR3s (approximately 86 alpha, several hundred beta) and CMV-specific CDR3s (approximately 13 alpha, more than 200 beta) and searched for them in the repertoires. Random subsampling to size-matched repertoires showed patients' decreased diversity was not caused by their lower sequence numbers. Clones were called with MiXCR by TCRdb after fastp trimmed the public reads at Q25, and only in-frame beta chains were retained. A single entry per CDR3 protein holds the most common genes and DNA from its merged rows. The V and J calls, along with clone size, are taken from TCRdb and not from the paper's own processing. This sample comprises several thousand distinct CDR3 sequences, about 8% of them detected only once. Of the sample, 7.5% to 10% is held by the ten largest clones.

The origin of this receptor is an adult with HIV infection. Sample: blood, taken before antiretroviral therapy.

CDR3 loop: CSARSQGAYDEQFF. The nucleotide sequence is TGCAGTGCTAGAAGTCAGGGGGCTTACGATGAGCAGTTCTTC. The chain employs TRBV20-1 and TRBJ2-1, with 8 bases matching TRBD1. Inclusive of the bounding cysteine and phenylalanine, the CDR3 is 14 residues long. The sequence is cut down to CDR3 DNA, 42 bases in frame from base 1. Sequences DFQATT (CDR1) and SNEGSKA (CDR2) are obtained from the germline V gene (reference sequence). Unmatched junction bases come to 8, with V trimmed by 2 bases and J by 8 bases.